The subject of this entry is one T cell receptor (beta chain). Its antigen is not known. Study-level findings and limits: Tumor Treg TCRs overlapped most with tumor naive CD4+ cells. Larger-cohort validation covered only one TCR beta V-J rearrangement.

V lost 0 bases and J 0 bases, leaving 9 bases between the germline ends. The germline V gene has CDR1 ENHRY and CDR2 SYGVKD. CDR3 length: 15 amino acids. Semi-nested PCR with Nested Universal Primer A followed constant-region reverse priming of full-length variable regions. TCRdb reprocessed the 5' RACE reads via MiXCR and lists one record per CDR3 protein. This sample has about 40,000 distinct CDR3 sequences, with around 28% found just once. The gene calls are TRBV10-3 and TRBJ2-7; the D gene is possibly TRBD1 (6 bases). The source of this sequence is a female donor with breast cancer. Sequenced sample: tumor-infiltrating memory CD4+ T cells sorted from the breast tumor. Documented subset: memory CD4+ T cells, CD4+CD45RO+CD25-. The CDR3 reads CAISESKDSSYEQYF. Written as DNA, the CDR3 is TGTGCCATCAGTGAGTCAAAGGACAGCTCCTACGAGCAGTACTTC.